This T cell receptor beta chain derives from a study of T cell responses to AZD1222 COVID-19 vaccine. Notes on the study in general: Repertoires were obtained solely post-peak T cell response. Mostly white British, mostly female donors; authors suggested clonal diversity may be underestimated. Spike-specific TCR breadth and depth grew following two AZD1222 doses.

The CDR3 consists of 14 residues. Trimming removed 2 bases at V and 8 bases at J, with 13 bases between. Germline lookup yields CDR1 SGHAT and CDR2 FQDESV (reference sequence). This clone was seen a single time. Its antigen is not identified. Libraries were prepared by immunoSEQ multiplex PCR; TCRdb keeps only in-frame clonotypes and omits some of them. The sample yields around 260,000 clones, approximately 93% seen once. The genes are TRBV11-1 and TRBJ2-1; possible D gene TRBD2, 6 bases. Sequencing was performed on peripheral blood, taken on day 0 of AZD1222 vaccination. The receptor comes from an adult in good health. CDR3 bases: TGTGCCAGCAGCTTAAGACTAGGGGATGATGAGCAGTTCTTC. Its translation is CASSLRLGDDEQFF.